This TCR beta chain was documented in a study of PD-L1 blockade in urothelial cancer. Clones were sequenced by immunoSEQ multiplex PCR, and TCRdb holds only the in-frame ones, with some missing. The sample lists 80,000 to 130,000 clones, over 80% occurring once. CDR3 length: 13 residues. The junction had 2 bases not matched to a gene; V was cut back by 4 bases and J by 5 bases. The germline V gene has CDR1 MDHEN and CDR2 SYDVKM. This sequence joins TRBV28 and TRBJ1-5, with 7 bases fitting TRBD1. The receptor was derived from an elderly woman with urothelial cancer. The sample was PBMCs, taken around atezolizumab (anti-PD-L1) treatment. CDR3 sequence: CASSSQGYQPQHF. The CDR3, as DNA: TGTGCCAGCAGTTCACAGGGGTATCAGCCCCAGCATTTT.